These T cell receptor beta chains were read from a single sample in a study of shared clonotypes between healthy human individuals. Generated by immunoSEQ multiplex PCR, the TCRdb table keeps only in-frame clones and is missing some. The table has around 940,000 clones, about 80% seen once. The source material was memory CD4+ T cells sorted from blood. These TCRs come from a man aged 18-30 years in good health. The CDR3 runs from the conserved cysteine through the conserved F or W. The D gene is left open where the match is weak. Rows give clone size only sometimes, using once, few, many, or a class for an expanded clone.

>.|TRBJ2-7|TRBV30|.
TGTGCCTGGGCTGGACAGTACGAGCAGTACTTC
CAWAGQYEQYF
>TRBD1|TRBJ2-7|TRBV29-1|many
TGCAGCGTCAGACAGGGAGTAATAAACGAGCAGTACTTC
CSVRQGVINEQYF
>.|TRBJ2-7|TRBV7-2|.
TGTGCCAGCAGCTTAGATCTACTTCACGAGCAGTACTTC
CASSLDLLHEQYF
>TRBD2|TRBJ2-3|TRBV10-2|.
TGCGCCAGCAGTGAGACTAGCGGGGGGCCGAGGGCAGATACGCAGTATTTT
CASSETSGGPRADTQYF
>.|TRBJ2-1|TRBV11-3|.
TGTGCCAGCAGCACAGGCCACCCAGGCAATGAGCAGTTCTTC
CASSTGHPGNEQFF
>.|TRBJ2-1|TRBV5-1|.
TGCGCCAGCAGCTTGGAGCCCAGGGAGACTAGCTCCTACAATGAGCAGTTCTTC
CASSLEPRETSSYNEQFF
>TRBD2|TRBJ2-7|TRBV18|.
TGTGCCAGCTCGCCCCCGGGACTAGCGGGGGAGGACGAGCAGTACTTC
CASSPPGLAGEDEQYF
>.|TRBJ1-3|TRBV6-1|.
TGTGCCAGCAGTGAACGGAGAAACACCATATATTTT
CASSERRNTIYF
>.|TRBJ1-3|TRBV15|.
TGTGCCACCAGCAGGACATCGACTGGAAACACCATATATTTT
CATSRTSTGNTIYF
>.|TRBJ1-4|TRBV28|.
TGTGCCAGCAGTTTGGTCGGGGGCTTCGAAAAACTGTTTTTT
CASSLVGGFEKLFF
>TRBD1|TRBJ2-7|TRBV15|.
TGTGCCACCAGCAGAGTACAGACAGGGAGAAGCTCCTACGAGCAGTACTTC
CATSRVQTGRSSYEQYF
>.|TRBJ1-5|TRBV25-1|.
TGTGCCAGCAGGAGAACAGGGCTAGGGCCCCAGCATTTT
CASRRTGLGPQHF
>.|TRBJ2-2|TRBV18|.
TGTGCCAGCTCACCAAGACAGATTATCACCGGGGAGCTGTTTTTT
CASSPRQIITGELFF
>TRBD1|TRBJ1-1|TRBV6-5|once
TGTGCCAGCAGTTACTCCCACCGGGACAGGGTACCAGAAGCTTTCTTT
CASSYSHRDRVPEAFF
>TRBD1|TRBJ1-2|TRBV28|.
TGTGCCAGCAGCCTAGGACAGGGAGGCTATGGCTACACCTTC
CASSLGQGGYGYTF
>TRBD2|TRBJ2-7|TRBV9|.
TGTGCCAGCAGCCCCATACTAGCGGGAGAGACCTACGAGCAGTACTTC
CASSPILAGETYEQYF
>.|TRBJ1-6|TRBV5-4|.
TGTGCCAGCAGCCTCGACCGGAGCTCCTATAATTCACCCCTCCACTTT
CASSLDRSSYNSPLHF
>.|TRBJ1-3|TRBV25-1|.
TGTGCCAGCAGCGACCCGGGCGGAGCTGGAAACACCATATATTTT
CASSDPGGAGNTIYF
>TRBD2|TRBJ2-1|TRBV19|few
TGTGCCAGTATTGGGACTAGCGGGGCCTCCTACAATGAGCAGTTCTTC
CASIGTSGASYNEQFF
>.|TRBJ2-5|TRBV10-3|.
TGTGCCAGTGGACCCGAAGAGACCCAGTACTTC
CASGPEETQYF
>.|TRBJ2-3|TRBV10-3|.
TGTGCCATCAGTGAAGGTGATACGCAGTATTTT
CAISEGDTQYF
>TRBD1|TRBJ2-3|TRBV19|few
TGTGCCAGTAGTTCAAAGACAGGGAAGCAGTATTTT
CASSSKTGKQYF
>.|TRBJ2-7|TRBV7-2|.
TGTGCCAGCAGCCTAGCAGGGCGGTCCTACGAGCAGTACTTC
CASSLAGRSYEQYF
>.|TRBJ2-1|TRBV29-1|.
TGCAGCGTTGTGCCTAGCTCCTACAATGAGCAGTTCTTC
CSVVPSSYNEQFF
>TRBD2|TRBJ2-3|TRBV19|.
TGTGCCAGTAGTATACTAGCGGGAGGTTCGGGAGATACGCAGTATTTT
CASSILAGGSGDTQYF
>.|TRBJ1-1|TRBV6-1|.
TGTGCCAGCAGTGTACTACAGGGAAACACTGAAGCTTTCTTT
CASSVLQGNTEAFF
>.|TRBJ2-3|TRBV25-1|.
TGTGCCAGCAGTGAATGGAGAGGGGCCACAGATACGCAGTATTTT
CASSEWRGATDTQYF
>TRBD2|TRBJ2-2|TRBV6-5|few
TGTGCCAGCAGCCCCCCCGGGACTACTGCCGGGGAGCTGTTTTTT
CASSPPGTTAGELFF
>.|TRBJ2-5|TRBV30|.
TGTGCTTCGGGCCTTCCCGCGGGGACCCAGTACTTC
CASGLPAGTQYF
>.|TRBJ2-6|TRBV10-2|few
TGCGCCAGCAGCGGACGGGTCCGGGACACCTGGGCCAACGTCCTGACTTTC
CASSGRVRDTWANVLTF
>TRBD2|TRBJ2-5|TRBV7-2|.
TGTGCCAGCAGCCAAAGGACTAGCGGACGAGAGACCCAGTACTTC
CASSQRTSGRETQYF
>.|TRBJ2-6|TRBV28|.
TGTGCCAGCAGTTCACCCCTTCGAGACTTTACTATAAGGGATAACTCTGGGGCCAACGTCCTGACTTTC
CASSSPLRDFTIRDNSGANVLTF
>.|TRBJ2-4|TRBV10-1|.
TGCGCCAGCAGTGACCAGGGGAACGCAAACATTCAGTACTTC
CASSDQGNANIQYF
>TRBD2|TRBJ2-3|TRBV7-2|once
TGTGCCAGCAGCCAAGATAGCGGGAGCACAGATACGCAGTATTTT
CASSQDSGSTDTQYF
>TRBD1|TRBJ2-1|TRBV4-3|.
TGCGCCAGCAGCCAACGGATGACAGGGGGCGGGAGCAATGAGCAGTTCTTC
CASSQRMTGGGSNEQFF
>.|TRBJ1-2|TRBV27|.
TGTGCCAGCAGTTTGGAGGGGATTGGCTACACCTTC
CASSLEGIGYTF
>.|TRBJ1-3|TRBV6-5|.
TGTGCCAGCAGTTACGTCAGGGGTCTTGGAAACACCATATATTTT
CASSYVRGLGNTIYF
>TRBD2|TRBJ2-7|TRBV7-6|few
TGTGCCAGCAGCTCGCCCACTAGCGGAACCTACGAGCAGTACTTC
CASSSPTSGTYEQYF
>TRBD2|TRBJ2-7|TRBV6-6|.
TGTGCCAGCAGCCACGACCTCATGGGAGGGGAGCAGTACTTC
CASSHDLMGGEQYF
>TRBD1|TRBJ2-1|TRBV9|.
TGTGCCAGCAGCGCAACCGGGACAGGGATGAGAAATGAGCAGTTCTTC
CASSATGTGMRNEQFF
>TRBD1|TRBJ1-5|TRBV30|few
TGTGCCTGGAGTGTAGCGAGAGGGACAGGGAGACAGCCCCAGCATTTT
CAWSVARGTGRQPQHF
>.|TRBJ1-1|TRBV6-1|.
TGTGCCAGCAGTGATCAGGGGTGGAACACTGAAGCTTTCTTT
CASSDQGWNTEAFF
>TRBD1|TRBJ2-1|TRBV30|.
TGTGCCTGGAGTGTACTCGTAACGAAACAGGGGATATCCTACAATGAGCAGTTCTTC
CAWSVLVTKQGISYNEQFF
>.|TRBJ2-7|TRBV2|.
TGTGCCAGCACAGGGTTCTCCTACGAGCAGTACTTC
CASTGFSYEQYF
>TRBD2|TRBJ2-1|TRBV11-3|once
TGTGCCAGCAGCTACGGACTAGCGGGAACGAATGAGCAGTTCTTC
CASSYGLAGTNEQFF
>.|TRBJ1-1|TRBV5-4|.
TGTGCCAGCAGCTTGAACAGCTTGAACACTGAAGCTTTCTTT
CASSLNSLNTEAFF
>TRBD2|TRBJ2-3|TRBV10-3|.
TGTGCCATCAGTGGGTGGAATGGACTAGCGGGCCGAGAGTCAGATACGCAGTATTTT
CAISGWNGLAGRESDTQYF
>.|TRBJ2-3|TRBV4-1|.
TGCGCCAGCAGCCTCCCCCCCGGTGTAAGTCTTCGGACAGATACGCAGTATTTT
CASSLPPGVSLRTDTQYF
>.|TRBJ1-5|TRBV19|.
TGTGCCAGTAAAACCGGGCTTCAGCCCCAGCATTTT
CASKTGLQPQHF
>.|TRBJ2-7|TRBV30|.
TGTGCCTGGAGTGCTGGTGGGGGTTACGAGCAGTACTTC
CAWSAGGGYEQYF
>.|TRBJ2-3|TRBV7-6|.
TGTGCCAGCAGCTCCGGACTCCGCACAGATACGCAGTATTTT
CASSSGLRTDTQYF
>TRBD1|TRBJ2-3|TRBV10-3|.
TGTGCCATCAGAGGCCCCGAGCAGGGGGCAACAGATACGCAGTATTTT
CAIRGPEQGATDTQYF
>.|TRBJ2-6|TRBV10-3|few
TGTGCCACCGCTAGGAACTCTGGGGCCAACGTCCTGACTTTC
CATARNSGANVLTF
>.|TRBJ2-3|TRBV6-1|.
TGTGCCAGCAACGAGAGGCAGGGCAACACAGATACGCAGTATTTT
CASNERQGNTDTQYF
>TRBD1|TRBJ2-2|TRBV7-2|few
TGTGCCAGCAGCCGCGACAGGGTGAACACCGGGGAGCTGTTTTTT
CASSRDRVNTGELFF
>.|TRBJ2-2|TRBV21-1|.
TGTGCCAGCACCCGTACCGGCCCCGGGGAGCTGTTTTTT
CASTRTGPGELFF
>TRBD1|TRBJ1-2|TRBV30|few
TGTGCCTGGGAGACAGGGGCTAACTATGGCTACACCTTC
CAWETGANYGYTF
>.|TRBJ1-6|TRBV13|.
TGTGCCAGCAGCTTCGGGGGCAGGGGAAATTCACCCCTCCACTTT
CASSFGGRGNSPLHF
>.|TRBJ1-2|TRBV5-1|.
TGCGCCAGCATTGCAACGCCAGGGGACCCCCTTCGGGGCTACACCTTC
CASIATPGDPLRGYTF
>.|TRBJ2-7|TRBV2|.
TGTGCCAGCAGTGAAAGGAATTACGAGCAGTACTTC
CASSERNYEQYF